The subject of this entry is one T cell receptor beta chain. The antigen remains undetermined. Per sample, extraction of total RNA gave at least 5 micrograms in every case. Primed by a sample-barcoded 5' primer and a J-beta primer mix, a second PCR proceeded for roughly 6 to 12 cycles. One entry per CDR3 protein, called by TCRdb with MiXCR from the 5' RACE reads. The data show around 1,600,000 distinct CDR3 sequences, approximately 42% seen once. This sample stems from a study of blood T cells in healthy people across ages. Study context: Through template switching, about one barcoded beta molecule was captured per two T cells, as measured in model experiments.

General study findings and limits: In long-lived donors, naive CD4+ cell counts and diversity exceeded those of aged donors. A conclusive naive versus antigen-experienced comparison was prevented by the unsorted PBMCs.

The V end was cut by 6 bases, the J end by 5 bases, with 13 bases between. The CDR3 covers 13 residues. The chain links TRBV12-3 or TRBV12-4 to TRBJ2-5; no reliable D call. Sequenced input: blood. This receptor was taken from a woman younger than 30 in good health. The CDR3 region has the DNA TGTGCCAGCAGGGAACAAAATCATGAGACCCAGTACTTC. This sequence encodes CASREQNHETQYF.